The 10 T cell receptor beta chains below all came from one sample that was sequenced in a study of T-cell reconstitution after alpha-beta-depleted transplantation in children. Unique molecular identifiers were incorporated when the TCRbeta library was constructed. TCRdb ran MiXCR on the PCR reads and lists one entry per CDR3 protein. The sample includes roughly 790,000 distinct CDR3 sequences, less than 20% of them seen just once. Sequenced here: PBMCs, mostly from graft donor cells, sampled 360 days after TCRalphabeta/CD19-depleted stem cell transplant. These receptors all stem from a male patient aged 5 to 17 who had a stem cell transplant for acute lymphoblastic leukemia, so the T cells may come from the graft donor.

V gene TRBV5-1 combines with J gene TRBJ2-1; D possibly corresponds to TRBD1 (5 bases). This CDR3 comprises 15 residues. Germline CDR1 is SGHRS and CDR2 is YFSETQ. Trimming cost V 5 bases and J 0 bases, with 12 bases left between them. The CDR3: CASSYGDSSYNEQFF. CDR3 DNA: TGCGCCAGCAGTTATGGCGACAGCTCCTACAATGAGCAGTTCTTC.

V and J are TRBV14 and TRBJ2-3, with 11 nucleotides matching TRBD2. The germline CDR1 and CDR2 sequences are SGHDN and FVKESK. The CDR3 covers 17 residues. V lost 2 bases and J lost 2; bases outside the gene matches: 6. The CDR3 nucleotides read TGTGCCAGCAGCCAAAGGGAGGGACTAGCGGTCACAGATACGCAGTATTTT. Encoded protein: CASSQREGLAVTDTQYF.

The J gene is TRBJ2-7, the V gene TRBV4-1, with 7 bases lining up with TRBD1. V lost 0 bases, J lost 2 bases, and 13 bases stayed unmatched. The CDR3 has 18 residues. The germline CDR1 and CDR2 sequences are MGHRA and YSYEKL. The CDR3 DNA follows: TGCGCCAGCAGCCAAGACAGATCAGCGAGGGGGCTCACCTACGAGCAGTACTTC. Translation: CASSQDRSARGLTYEQYF.

At least ten counts were recorded for this clonotype. The chain carries TRBV10-3 and TRBJ2-5, with a weak D call TRBD2 (6 bases). The V and J ends lost 8 bases and 7 bases respectively, with 29 bases between them. CDR3 length: 17 amino acids. Looked up from germline, CDR1 is ENHRY and CDR2 is SYGVKD. The CDR3 DNA reads as TGTGCCATCCCTCCTACTCCGAGTGGAGGGACGGAGGGGACCCAGTACTTC. It translates to CAIPPTPSGGTEGTQYF.

This clonotype was observed a handful of times. CDR3: CASRPDPGETQYF. Written as DNA, the CDR3 is TGTGCCAGCAGACCCGACCCGGGGGAGACCCAGTACTTC. This sequence joins TRBV27 and TRBJ2-5; D may be TRBD2 (5 bases). V lost 6 bases and J lost 5, with 13 bases in between. The CDR3 has 13 residues. The germline gives CDR1 MNHEY, CDR2 SMNVEV (reference sequence).

This sequence joins TRBV6-2 or TRBV6-3 and TRBJ2-5; D is undetermined. Germline V gene data show CDR1 as MNHEY and CDR2 as SVGEGT. V was shortened by 6 bases and J by 2 bases, with 19 bases between the two germline ends. CDR3 length: 16 amino acids. This chain's CDR3 is CASRPSVMIPQETQYF. As DNA, the CDR3 is TGTGCCAGCAGACCGTCCGTTATGATCCCTCAAGAGACCCAGTACTTC.

This sequence joins TRBV6-1 and TRBJ1-1; 11 bases agree with TRBD1. Germline V gives CDR1 MNHNS, CDR2 SASEGT. The CDR3 covers 15 residues. V was clipped by 0 bases and J by 10 bases; unmatched bases: 7. CDR3 loop: CASSEAPMDRGPAFF. CDR3 DNA: TGTGCCAGCAGTGAAGCGCCGATGGACAGGGGGCCAGCTTTCTTT.

The table lists this clonotype with a few counts. V gene TRBV2 combines with J gene TRBJ2-3, with 14 bases matching TRBD2. Germline-derived CDR1 and CDR2 are SNHLY and FYNNEI. The ends lost 4 bases at V and 14 bases at J; junction bases unmatched: 2. This CDR3 is 12 amino acids long. CDR3 DNA sequence: TGTGCCAGCAGTGGGGGACTAGCGGGAGTGTATTTT. Translating gives CASSGGLAGVYF.

This chain links TRBV11-1 with TRBJ2-1; unclear D gene. There are 18 residues in the CDR3. The germline V gene encodes CDR1 SGHAT and CDR2 FQDESV (reference sequence). The germline V and J ends were trimmed by 1 base and 0 bases, with 16 bases remaining between them. CDR3 sequence reads: CASSLEENGLSSYNEQFF. The CDR3 nucleotides read TGTGCCAGCAGCTTAGAAGAGAACGGGCTAAGCTCCTACAATGAGCAGTTCTTC.

Only a few counts were recorded for this clonotype. The gene calls are TRBV2 and TRBJ2-1, with D hard to call. Deletions cut 2 bases from V and 7 bases from J, with 12 bases between. Looked up from germline, CDR1 is SNHLY and CDR2 is FYNNEI. This CDR3 region has 14 residues. CDR3 sequence (DNA): TGTGCCAGCAGTGAACACTTAGCACAGAATGAGCAGTTCTTC. Its translation is CASSEHLAQNEQFF.